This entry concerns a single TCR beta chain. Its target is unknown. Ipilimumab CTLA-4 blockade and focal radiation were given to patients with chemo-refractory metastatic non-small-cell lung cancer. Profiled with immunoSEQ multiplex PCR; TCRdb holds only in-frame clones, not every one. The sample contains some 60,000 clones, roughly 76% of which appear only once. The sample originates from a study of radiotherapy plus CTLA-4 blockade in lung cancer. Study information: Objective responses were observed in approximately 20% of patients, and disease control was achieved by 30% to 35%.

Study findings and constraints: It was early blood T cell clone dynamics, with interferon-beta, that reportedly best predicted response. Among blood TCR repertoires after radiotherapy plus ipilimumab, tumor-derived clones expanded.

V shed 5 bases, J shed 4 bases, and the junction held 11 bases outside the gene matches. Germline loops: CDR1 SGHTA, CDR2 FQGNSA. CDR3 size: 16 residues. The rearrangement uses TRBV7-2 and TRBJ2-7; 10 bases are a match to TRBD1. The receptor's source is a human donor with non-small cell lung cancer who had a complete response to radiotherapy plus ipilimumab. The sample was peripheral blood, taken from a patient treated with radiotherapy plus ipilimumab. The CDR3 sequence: CASSGPGTGASYEQYF. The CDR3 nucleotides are TGTGCCAGCAGCGGACCCGGGACAGGGGCCTCGTACGAGCAGTACTTC.